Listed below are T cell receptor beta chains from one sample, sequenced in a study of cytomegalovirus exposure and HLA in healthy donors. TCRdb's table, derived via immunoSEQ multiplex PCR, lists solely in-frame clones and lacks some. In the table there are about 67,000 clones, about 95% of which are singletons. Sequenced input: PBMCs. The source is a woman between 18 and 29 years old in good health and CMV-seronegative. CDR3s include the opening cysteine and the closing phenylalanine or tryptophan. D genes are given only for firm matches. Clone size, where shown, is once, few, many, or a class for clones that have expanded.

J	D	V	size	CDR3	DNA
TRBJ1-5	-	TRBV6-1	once	CASSEQAFSNQPQHF	TGTGCCAGCAGTGAACAGGCCTTTAGCAATCAGCCCCAGCATTTT
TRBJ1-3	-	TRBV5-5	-	CASSFNSFSPSGNTIYF	TGTGCCAGCAGCTTTAATTCTTTTTCTCCCTCTGGAAACACCATATATTTT
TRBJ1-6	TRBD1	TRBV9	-	CASSTKKTGRDSPLHF	TGTGCCAGCAGCACAAAGAAGACAGGGCGAGATTCACCCCTCCACTTT
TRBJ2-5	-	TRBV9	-	CASSVTGGGLETQYF	TGTGCCAGCAGCGTAACCGGGGGAGGTTTGGAGACCCAGTACTTC
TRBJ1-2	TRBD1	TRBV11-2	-	CASSFLGGQTNYGYTF	TGTGCCAGCAGCTTTTTGGGGGGACAGACTAACTATGGCTACACCTTC
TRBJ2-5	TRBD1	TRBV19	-	CASSIQTGKETQYF	TGTGCCAGTAGTATCCAGACAGGGAAAGAGACCCAGTACTTC
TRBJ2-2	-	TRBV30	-	CAWSVGDTGELFF	TGTGCCTGGAGTGTCGGGGACACCGGGGAGCTGTTTTTT
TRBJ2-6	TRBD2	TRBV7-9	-	CASSLSGGLIDKLTF	TGTGCCAGCAGCTTAAGCGGGGGCCTCATAGACAAGCTGACTTTC
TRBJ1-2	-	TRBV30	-	CAWSVSTGFVGSYTF	TGTGCCTGGAGCGTATCAACGGGGTTCGTGGGAAGCTACACCTTC
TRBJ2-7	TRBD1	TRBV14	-	CASSQRLTGKDEQYF	TGTGCCAGCAGCCAAAGACTGACAGGGAAGGACGAGCAGTACTTC
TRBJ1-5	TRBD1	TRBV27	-	CASSNRGVDQPQHF	TGTGCCAGCAGTAACAGGGGAGTTGATCAGCCCCAGCATTTT
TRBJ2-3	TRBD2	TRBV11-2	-	CASSSSGGGGATDTQYF	TGTGCCAGCAGCTCGTCCGGGGGCGGGGGGGCCACAGATACGCAGTATTTT
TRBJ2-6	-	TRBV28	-	CASSLWGVRGANVLTF	TGTGCCAGCAGTTTGTGGGGCGTAAGAGGGGCCAACGTCCTGACTTTC
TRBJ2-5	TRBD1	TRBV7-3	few	CASSPSGQGGETQYF	TGTGCCAGCAGCCCGAGTGGACAGGGTGGAGAGACCCAGTACTTC
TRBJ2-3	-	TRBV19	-	CASSVAGGTDTQYF	TGTGCCAGTAGTGTGGCAGGGGGCACAGATACGCAGTATTTT
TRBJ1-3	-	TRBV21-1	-	CASSNADRGGNTIYF	TGTGCCAGCAGCAATGCTGACAGGGGTGGAAACACCATATATTTT
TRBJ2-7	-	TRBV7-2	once	CASSKTGYEQYF	TGTGCCAGCAGCAAAACAGGGTACGAGCAGTACTTC
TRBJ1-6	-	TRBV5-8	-	CASSFTGRNSPLHF	TGTGCCAGCAGCTTCACAGGACGCAATTCACCCCTCCACTTT
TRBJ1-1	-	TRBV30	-	CAWRPARDTEAFF	TGTGCCTGGAGGCCAGCCAGGGACACTGAAGCTTTCTTT
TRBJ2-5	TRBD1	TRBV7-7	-	CASSQTGTGGETQYF	TGTGCTAGCAGCCAAACCGGGACAGGGGGGGAGACCCAGTACTTC
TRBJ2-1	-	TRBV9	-	CASSLLNEQFF	TGTGCCAGCAGCCTACTCAATGAGCAGTTCTTC
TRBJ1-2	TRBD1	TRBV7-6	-	CASSWTGGKNGYTF	TGTGCCAGCAGCTGGACAGGGGGTAAGAATGGCTACACCTTC
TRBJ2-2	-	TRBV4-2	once	CASSQDRNTATGELFF	TGTGCCAGCAGCCAAGATAGGAATACAGCCACCGGGGAGCTGTTTTTT
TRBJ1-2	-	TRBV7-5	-	CARSFGTALLECTF	TGTGCCAGAAGCTTCGGGACAGCGCTTTTGGAGTGCACCTTC
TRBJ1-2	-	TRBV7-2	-	CASSSPRGGNYGYTF	TGTGCCAGCAGCTCGCCTCGAGGCGGGAACTATGGCTACACCTTC
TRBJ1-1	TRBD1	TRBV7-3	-	CASSPSRGRETEAFF	TGTGCCAGCAGCCCTAGCAGGGGGCGGGAAACTGAAGCTTTCTTT